This T cell receptor beta chain is from a study of T cells in Graves' hyperthyroidism and ophthalmopathy. Overall study findings and caveats: Among thyroid clonotypes expanded above 0.001, most also appeared in blood.

The CDR3 regions of TCR beta were amplified from RNA transcripts. Initially, a first-round RT-PCR of the TCR CDR3 employed the HTBI primer set. MiXCR, run by TCRdb on the multiplex PCR reads, gives a single entry per CDR3 protein. The sample lists approximately 400,000 distinct CDR3 sequences, about 14% occurring once. The study based diagnoses on clinical symptoms, serum thyroxine and TRAb, thyroid ultrasound and orbital computed tomography. This clonotype was detected many times. Its specificity is not known. Germline V gives CDR1 MNHEY, CDR2 SVGEGT. This CDR3 has 14 residues. Trimming removed 5 bases at V and 3 bases at J, with 14 bases between.

Sequencing was carried out using blood. This rearrangement joins TRBV6-2 or TRBV6-3 to TRBJ2-7, with D hard to call. This sequence was found in a man aged 45-65 years with Graves' ophthalmopathy. CDR3 residues: CASSPSVTFYEQYF. CDR3 nucleotides: TGTGCCAGCAGTCCAAGCGTCACCTTCTACGAGCAGTACTTC.